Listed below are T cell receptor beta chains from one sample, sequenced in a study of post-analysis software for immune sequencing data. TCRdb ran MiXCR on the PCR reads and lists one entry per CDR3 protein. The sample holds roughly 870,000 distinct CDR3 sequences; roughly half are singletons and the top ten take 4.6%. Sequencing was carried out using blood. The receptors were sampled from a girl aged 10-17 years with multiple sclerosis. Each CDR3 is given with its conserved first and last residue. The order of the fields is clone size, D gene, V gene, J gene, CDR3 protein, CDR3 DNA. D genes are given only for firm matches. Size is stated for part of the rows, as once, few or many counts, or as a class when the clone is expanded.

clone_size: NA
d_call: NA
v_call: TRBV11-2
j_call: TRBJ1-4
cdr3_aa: CASSTRSGGDESQKLFF
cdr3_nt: TGTGCCAGCAGCACTCGATCCGGCGGGGACGAATCCCAGAAACTGTTTTTT

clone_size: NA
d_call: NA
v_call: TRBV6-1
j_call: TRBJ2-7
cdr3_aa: CASSKSRYEQYF
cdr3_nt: TGTGCCAGCAGCAAGTCCCGCTACGAGCAGTACTTC

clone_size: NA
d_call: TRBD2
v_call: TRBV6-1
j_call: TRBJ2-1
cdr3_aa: CASRALSGEYNEQFF
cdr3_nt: TGTGCCAGCAGGGCGCTTAGCGGGGAGTACAATGAGCAGTTCTTC

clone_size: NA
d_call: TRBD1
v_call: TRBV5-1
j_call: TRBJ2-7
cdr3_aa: CASTGTGYEQYF
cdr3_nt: TGCGCCAGCACCGGGACAGGGTACGAGCAGTACTTC

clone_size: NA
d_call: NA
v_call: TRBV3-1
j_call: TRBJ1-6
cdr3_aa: CASSQGALFNSPLHF
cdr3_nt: TGTGCCAGCAGCCAAGGAGCCCTTTTTAATTCACCCCTCCACTTT

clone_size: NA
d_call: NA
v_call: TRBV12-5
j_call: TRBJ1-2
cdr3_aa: CASGLISIGYTF
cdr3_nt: TGTGCTAGTGGTTTAATATCGATCGGCTACACCTTC

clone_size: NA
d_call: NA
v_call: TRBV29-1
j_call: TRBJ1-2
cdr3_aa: CSVSAQGYGYTF
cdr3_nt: TGCAGCGTTTCGGCCCAGGGCTATGGCTACACCTTC

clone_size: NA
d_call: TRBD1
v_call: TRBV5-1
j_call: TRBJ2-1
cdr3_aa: CASSLQGQGAREQFF
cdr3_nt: TGCGCCAGCAGCTTGCAGGGACAGGGGGCGCGAGAGCAGTTCTTC

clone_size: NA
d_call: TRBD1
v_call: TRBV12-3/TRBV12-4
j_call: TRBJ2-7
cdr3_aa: CASRPGTGGSPTYEQYF
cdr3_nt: TGTGCCAGCAGACCTGGGACAGGGGGCTCCCCCACCTACGAGCAGTACTTC

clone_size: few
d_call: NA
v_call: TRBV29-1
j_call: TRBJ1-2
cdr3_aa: CSVEGVSAGEKGYTF
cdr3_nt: TGCAGCGTTGAAGGGGTCAGCGCCGGGGAGAAAGGCTACACCTTC

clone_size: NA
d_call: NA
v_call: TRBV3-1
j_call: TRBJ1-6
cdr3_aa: CASSRSGTRASPLHF
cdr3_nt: TGTGCCAGCAGCCGTTCCGGGACCCGGGCTTCACCCCTCCACTTT

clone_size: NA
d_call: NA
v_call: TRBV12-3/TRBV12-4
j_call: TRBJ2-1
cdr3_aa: CASSWGNPYNEQFF
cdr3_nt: TGTGCCAGCAGTTGGGGGAACCCCTACAATGAGCAGTTCTTC

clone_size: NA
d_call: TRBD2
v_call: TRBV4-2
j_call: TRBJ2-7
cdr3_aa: CASSQGPGSGGLYEQYF
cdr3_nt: TGTGCCAGCAGCCAAGGTCCCGGGAGCGGGGGCCTCTACGAGCAGTACTTC

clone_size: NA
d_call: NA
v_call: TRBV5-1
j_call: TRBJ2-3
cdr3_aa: CASSLASTGWHTQYF
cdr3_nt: TGCGCCAGCAGCTTGGCCTCTACAGGGTGGCATACGCAGTATTTT

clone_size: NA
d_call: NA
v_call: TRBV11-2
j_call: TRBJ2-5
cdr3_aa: CASSLGGRGGETQYF
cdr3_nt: TGTGCCAGCAGCTTAGGAGGCAGGGGGGGAGAGACCCAGTACTTC

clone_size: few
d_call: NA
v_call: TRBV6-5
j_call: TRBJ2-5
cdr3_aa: CASSYRDTDGETQYF
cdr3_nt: TGTGCCAGCTCCTACCGGGACACCGACGGAGAGACCCAGTACTTC

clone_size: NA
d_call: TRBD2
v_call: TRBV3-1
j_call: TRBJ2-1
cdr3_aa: CASSPYGTSGGNEQFF
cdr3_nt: TGTGCCAGCAGCCCATATGGGACTAGCGGGGGTAATGAGCAGTTCTTC

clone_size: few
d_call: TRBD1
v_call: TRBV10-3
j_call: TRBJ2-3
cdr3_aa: CAIQEDRSGTDTQYF
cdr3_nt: TGTGCCATCCAAGAGGACAGGTCCGGCACAGATACGCAGTATTTT

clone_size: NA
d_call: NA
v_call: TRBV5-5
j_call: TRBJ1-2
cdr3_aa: CASSPLMGGLGYGYTF
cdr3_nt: TGTGCCAGCAGCCCCCTAATGGGGGGACTGGGCTATGGCTACACCTTC

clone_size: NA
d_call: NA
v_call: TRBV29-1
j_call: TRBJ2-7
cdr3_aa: CSALWDNSYEQYF
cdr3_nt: TGCAGCGCCTTGTGGGACAACTCCTACGAGCAGTACTTC

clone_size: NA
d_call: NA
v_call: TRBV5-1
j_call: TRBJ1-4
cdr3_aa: CASSLAGRGQKLFF
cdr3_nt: TGCGCCAGCAGCTTGGCTGGACGGGGACAAAAACTGTTTTTT

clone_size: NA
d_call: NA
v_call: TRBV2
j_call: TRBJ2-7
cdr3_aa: CASGMGGYEQYF
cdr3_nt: TGTGCCAGCGGGATGGGGGGTTACGAGCAGTACTTC

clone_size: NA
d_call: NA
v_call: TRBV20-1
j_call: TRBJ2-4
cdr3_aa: CSARGTFEANIQYF
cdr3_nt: TGCAGTGCTAGAGGGACATTTGAGGCAAACATTCAGTACTTC

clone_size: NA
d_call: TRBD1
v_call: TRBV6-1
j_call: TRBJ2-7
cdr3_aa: CASSVEGQGIYEQYF
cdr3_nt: TGTGCCAGCAGTGTTGAGGGACAGGGAATTTACGAGCAGTACTTC

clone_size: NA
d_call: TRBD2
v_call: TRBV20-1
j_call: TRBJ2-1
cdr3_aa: CSARNPGLAGGRGPNEQFF
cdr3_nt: TGCAGTGCTAGGAATCCGGGACTAGCGGGAGGGAGGGGCCCTAATGAGCAGTTCTTC

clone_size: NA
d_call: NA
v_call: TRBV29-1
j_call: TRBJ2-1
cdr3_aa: CSAAHGRRDNEQFF
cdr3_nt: TGCAGCGCCGCACACGGACGACGAGACAATGAGCAGTTCTTC

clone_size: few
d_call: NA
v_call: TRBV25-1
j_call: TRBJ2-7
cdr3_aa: CASSSRVAEQYF
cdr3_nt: TGTGCCAGCAGTTCCAGGGTTGCCGAGCAGTACTTC

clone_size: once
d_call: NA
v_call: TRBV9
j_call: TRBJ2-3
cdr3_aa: CASSVALAMDGTDTQYF
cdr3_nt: TGTGCCAGCAGCGTAGCATTAGCGATGGATGGGACAGATACGCAGTATTTT

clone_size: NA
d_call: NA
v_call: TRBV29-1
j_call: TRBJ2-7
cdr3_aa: CSVVGPSYEQYF
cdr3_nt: TGCAGCGTTGTTGGTCCTTCCTACGAGCAGTACTTC

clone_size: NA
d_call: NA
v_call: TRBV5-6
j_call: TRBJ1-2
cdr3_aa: CASSLARGPYGYTF
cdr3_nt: TGTGCCAGCAGCTTAGCCCGGGGGCCTTATGGCTACACCTTC

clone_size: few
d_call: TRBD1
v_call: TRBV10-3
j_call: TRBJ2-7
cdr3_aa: CAITRTGNEQYF
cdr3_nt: TGTGCCATCACCCGGACAGGGAACGAGCAGTACTTC